The source of this T cell receptor (beta chain) is a study of breast tumors, draining lymph nodes, adjacent tissues. Whole-study results and caveats: Data only fit, rather than demonstrated, lymph node origin of most tumor T cells.

This clonotype is medium-sized within its sample. Antigen unknown. TCRdb reprocessed the multiplex PCR reads with MiXCR, giving one entry per CDR3 protein. In the table there are some 19,000 distinct CDR3 sequences, roughly 50% of which are singletons. V lost 8 bases and J lost 4; bases outside the gene matches: 13. The CDR3 has 16 residues. CDR1 is MNHEY and CDR2 is SVGAGI in the germline V gene. The sequenced material came from breast tumor tissue. This TCR was sampled from a female donor with breast cancer. Some clones in this sample may be carry-over from other donors' samples. The chain carries TRBV6-5 and TRBJ2-2; TRBD2 matches 7 bases. As DNA, the CDR3 is TGTGCCAGCCATAACTCTCGTAAGCGGGGCACCGGGGAGCTGTTTTTT. This translates into CASHNSRKRGTGELFF.